Below are 32 T cell receptor beta chains sequenced from a single sample in a study of blood T cell repertoires in COVID-19. Profiling relied on immunoSEQ multiplex PCR, and the TCRdb table lists in-frame clones only, not all of them. The table shows around 130,000 clones, with around 83% occurring only once. Sequencing used PBMCs or T cells enriched from blood (not recorded which). Every receptor here comes from a young man who had recovered from COVID-19.

This chain connects TRBV7-2 to TRBJ2-3; TRBD2 might be the D (6 bases). There are 15 residues in the CDR3. Germline CDR1 SGHTA, CDR2 FQGNSA. V was trimmed by 3 bases and J by 6 bases, leaving 16 bases between them. CDR3: CASSLGRRPTDTQYF. The CDR3 nucleotides read TGTGCCAGCAGCTTGGGGAGGCGACCCACGGATACGCAGTATTTT.

This chain links TRBV27 with TRBJ1-1; a weak D match, TRBD1 (6 bases). Germline assignment: CDR1 MNHEY and CDR2 SMNVEV (reference sequence). This CDR3 has 13 residues. The ends were cut back, 6 bases at V and 4 bases at J, with 12 bases in the middle. CDR3 sequence (DNA): TGTGCCAGCAGACAGGGAGAGGGCACTGAAGCTTTCTTT. Its protein is CASRQGEGTEAFF.

The chain joins TRBV7-2 to TRBJ2-1, with 7 bases matching TRBD2. CDR3 length equals 16 residues. CDR1 and CDR2 (germline): SGHTA, FQGNSA. After removal of 4 bases from V and 6 bases from J, the junction contained 12 bases not matched to a gene. CDR3 nucleotides: TGTGCCAGCAGCTCTAGCGGAGAAATAGGGCCCAATGAGCAGTTCTTC. Translating gives CASSSSGEIGPNEQFF. Full variable domain (outside the CDR3, taken from reference TRBV7-2 and TRBJ2-1): GAGVSQSPSNKVTEKGKDVELRCDPISGHTALYWYRQSLGQGLEFLIYFQGNSAPDKSGLPSDRFSAERTGGSVSTLTIQRTQQEDSAVYLCASSSSGEIGPNEQFFGPGTRLTVL.

This chain joins TRBV11-2 and TRBJ2-1, with TRBD2 identical over 7 bases. This CDR3 region has 19 residues. V dropped 0 bases and J dropped 9; count of bases not matched to a gene: 20. In germline, CDR1 is SGHAT, CDR2 FQNNGV. This chain's CDR3 is CASSLDKGRRTSIAGEQFF. The DNA for the CDR3 is TGTGCCAGCAGCTTAGATAAAGGCCGTCGGACTAGTATAGCTGGTGAGCAGTTCTTC. Complete variable domain (other parts from reference TRBV11-2 and TRBJ2-1): EAGVAQSPRYKIIEKRQSVAFWCNPISGHATLYWYQQILGQGPKLLIQFQNNGVVDDSQLPKDRFSAERLKGVDSTLKIQPAKLEDSAVYLCASSLDKGRRTSIAGEQFFGPGTRLTVL.

Concerning this clone: Other nucleotide sequences in the sample specify the same CDR3. The V gene is TRBV19, the J gene TRBJ2-2; 7 nucleotides agree with TRBD1. This CDR3 is 14 amino acids long. Trimming removed 5 bases from V and 0 bases from J; junction bases left unmatched: 0. From germline, CDR1 is LNHDA and CDR2 SQIVND (reference sequence). In DNA form, the CDR3 reads TGTGCCAGTAGTGGACAGGCGAACACCGGGGAGCTGTTTTTT. This encodes CASSGQANTGELFF.

This clone came up a few times. The chain is built from TRBV30 and TRBJ2-5; TRBD2 might be the D (7 bases). The CDR3 is made up of 14 amino acids. V was pared by 1 base and J by 5 bases, with 14 bases between. CDR1 is GTSNPN and CDR2 is SVGIG in the germline V gene (reference sequence). The DNA for the CDR3 is TGTGCCTGGAGTGGCGGGGGTGGACAGGAGACCCAGTACTTC. It encodes CAWSGGGGQETQYF.

The chain employs TRBV2 and TRBJ2-5; TRBD2 aligns across 15 bases. J lost 5 bases, V lost 0 bases, and 7 bases had no gene match. Looked up from germline, CDR1 is SNHLY and CDR2 is FYNNEI. The CDR3 is 18 residues long. The CDR3 loop reads CASSEASGLAGGLETQYF. The CDR3 DNA is TGTGCCAGCAGTGAAGCATCAGGACTAGCGGGGGGGCTGGAGACCCAGTACTTC.

V gene TRBV12-3 or TRBV12-4 combines with J gene TRBJ1-2; D gene unclear. Trimming stripped 2 bases from V and 0 bases from J, with 4 bases between. This CDR3 spans 13 amino acids. The CDR3 reads CASSLFSNYGYTF. The CDR3 nucleotides are TGTGCCAGCAGTTTATTCTCTAACTATGGCTACACCTTC.

The chain has TRBV13 and TRBJ2-2; 11 bases match TRBD2. The CDR3 extends over 19 amino acids. The germline V gene has CDR1 PRHDT and CDR2 FYEKMQ (reference sequence). V shed 0 bases and J 4 bases; nucleotides not matched to a gene: 10. The CDR3 reads CASSLGLVVAGGPTGELFF. For the CDR3, the DNA is TGTGCCAGCAGCTTAGGCCTGGTGGTAGCGGGAGGGCCCACCGGGGAGCTGTTTTTT.

This clone was detected a few times. The DNA for the CDR3 is TGCGCCAGCAGCGCAGGGGCCGGACCCAATCAGCCCCAGCATTTT. Amino acids: CASSAGAGPNQPQHF. The chain employs TRBV5-1 and TRBJ1-5; TRBD1 might be the D (6 bases). This CDR3 is built from 15 residues. Per germline, CDR1 SGHRS and CDR2 YFSETQ. The V end was cut by 4 bases, the J end by 3 bases, with 14 bases between.

The chain recombines TRBV5-1 with TRBJ1-2, with 11 bases that match TRBD1. CDR3 length: 14 amino acids. J gave up 6 bases and V 1 base, and 2 bases lay outside the gene matches. Germline-derived CDR1 and CDR2 are SGHRS and YFSETQ. This CDR3 is CASSLRDRGNGYTF. As DNA, the CDR3 is TGCGCCAGCAGCTTGAGGGACAGGGGGAATGGCTACACCTTC.

The chain recombines TRBV6-5 with TRBJ2-7; tentatively, D is TRBD1 (5 bases). Trimming left V 0 bases short and J 0 bases short, with 12 bases between. The CDR3 is made up of 16 amino acids. Germline CDR1 is MNHEY and CDR2 is SVGAGI. Here the CDR3 DNA reads TGTGCCAGCAGTTACTCATTGGGGCCAAGCTCCTACGAGCAGTACTTC. Protein product: CASSYSLGPSSYEQYF.

Comment on this clone: Other DNA variants within this sample encode the same CDR3. The chain employs TRBV9 and TRBJ2-1; 7 positions match TRBD2. V was clipped by 0 bases and J by 2 bases; unmatched bases: 2. Germline V gives CDR1 SGDLS, CDR2 YYNGEE. The CDR3 covers 15 residues. CDR3 sequence (DNA): TGTGCCAGCAGCGTAGGGGCGGGGGCCTACAATGAGCAGTTCTTC. It specifies CASSVGAGAYNEQFF.

The chain employs TRBV5-4 and TRBJ2-2; D call uncertain. The V end lost 4 bases, the J end lost 4 bases, and 5 bases lay between the germline ends. CDR1 and CDR2 from the germline V gene are SGHNT and YYREEE (reference sequence). This CDR3 has 12 amino acids. The CDR3 nucleotides read TGTGCCAGCAGCCCGAGCACCGGGGAGCTGTTTTTT. Protein: CASSPSTGELFF.

This chain uses TRBV24-1 with TRBJ1-2; 8 nucleotides agree with TRBD1. Germline V gene sequence: CDR1 KGHDR, CDR2 SFDVKD. Trimming cost V 1 base and J 8 bases; bases outside gene matches: 2. The CDR3 has 13 amino acids. CDR3 bases: TGTGCCACCAGTGATTTTACAGGGGGAGGCTACACCTTC. It translates to CATSDFTGGGYTF.

The chain's CDR3 is CASSLLAGGSTDTQYF. In DNA, the CDR3 is TGCGCCAGCAGCCTTTTAGCGGGGGGTAGCACAGATACGCAGTATTTT. The V and J genes are TRBV5-1 and TRBJ2-3, with TRBD2 identical over 10 bases. The CDR3 extends over 16 amino acids. Trimming cost V 4 bases and J 0 bases; bases outside gene matches: 5. Germline CDR1 reads SGHRS; CDR2 reads YFSETQ.

This clone appeared once. CDR3 residues: CASSILRGSVTEAFF. CDR3 in DNA: TGTGCCAGTAGTATACTTCGGGGTTCGGTCACTGAAGCTTTCTTT. The V and J genes are TRBV19 and TRBJ1-1, with D hard to call. CDR1 and CDR2 (germline): LNHDA, SQIVND (reference sequence). CDR3 size: 15 residues. Deletions cut 2 bases from V and 4 bases from J, with 14 bases between.

This clone has more than one count but fewer than ten. The V gene is TRBV6-5, the J gene TRBJ2-3; 7 positions agree with TRBD1. Germline CDR1 reads MNHEY; CDR2 reads SVGAGI. The CDR3 consists of 11 residues. J gave up 3 bases and V 10 bases, and 1 base lay outside the gene matches. Here the CDR3 reads CATGGTDTQYF. CDR3 DNA: TGTGCCACAGGGGGAACAGATACGCAGTATTTT.

The rearrangement joins TRBV12-5 to TRBJ2-5; D gene uncertain. Per germline, CDR1 LGHNT and CDR2 FRNRAP. With 1 base removed from V and 1 base from J, the gap between germline ends came to 7 bases. The CDR3 is 14 residues long. The CDR3 reads CASGLDNIQETQYF. The CDR3 DNA reads as TGTGCTAGTGGTTTGGACAATATCCAAGAGACCCAGTACTTC.

This chain joins TRBV11-2 and TRBJ2-3; possible D gene TRBD2, 6 bases. The V gene lost 5 bases and the J gene lost 3 bases, with 12 bases spanning the gap. The germline V gene encodes CDR1 SGHAT and CDR2 FQNNGV. CDR3 length: 14 amino acids. CDR3 residues: CASSQTGGTDTQYF. CDR3 DNA: TGTGCCAGCAGCCAGACTGGAGGGACAGATACGCAGTATTTT.

The rearrangement uses TRBV11-2 and TRBJ1-1; D uncertain. The CDR3 length is 15 residues. The V end lost 0 bases, the J end lost 4 bases, and 12 bases lay between the germline ends. Per germline, CDR1 SGHAT and CDR2 FQNNGV. The CDR3 nucleotides are TGTGCCAGCAGCTTAGACCCTAACGCCATCACTGAAGCTTTCTTT. It translates to CASSLDPNAITEAFF.

V usage is TRBV27 and J usage is TRBJ2-4; 7 bases fit TRBD2. With 3 bases clipped from V and 7 bases from J, the junction kept 0 bases outside the gene matches. Germline CDR1 and CDR2: MNHEY and SMNVEV (reference sequence). The CDR3 is 12 residues long. For the CDR3, the DNA is TGTGCCAGCAGTTTGCGGGGGAACATTCAGTACTTC. Encoded protein: CASSLRGNIQYF.

The chain couples TRBV24-1 to TRBJ2-3; 11 nucleotides line up with TRBD2. CDR3 length: 20 residues. The junction had 16 bases not matched to a gene; V was cut back by 4 bases and J by 2 bases. CDR1 and CDR2 (germline): KGHDR, SFDVKD. The CDR3 bases are TGTGCCACCAGTGAGCGTCGGAGCCCTAGCGGGAGGCCCGACACAGATACGCAGTATTTT. Its protein product is CATSERRSPSGRPDTDTQYF.

The CDR3 DNA sequence: TGTGCCAGCAGTTTGGGACTACCACAAGAGACCCAGTACTTC. This translates into CASSLGLPQETQYF. The chain couples TRBV27 to TRBJ2-5, with 7 positions matching TRBD2. CDR1 MNHEY and CDR2 SMNVEV come from the germline V gene (reference sequence). With V trimmed by 3 bases and J by 2 bases, 3 bases remained unmatched. The CDR3 sequence is 14 residues long.

This clone was observed a single time. The chain links TRBV7-9 to TRBJ2-3; possible D gene TRBD2, 6 bases. CDR3 length equals 15 residues. Germline CDR1 reads SEHNR; CDR2 reads FQNEAQ (reference sequence). Trimming pared 5 bases from V and 0 bases from J, leaving 12 bases between. CDR3 nucleotides: TGTGCCAGCAGCGGTTGGGACTTCAGCACAGATACGCAGTATTTT. Encoded protein: CASSGWDFSTDTQYF.

DNA of the CDR3: TGTGCCAGCAGCCCCGTAGGAGGGGGCGGGAATGAGCAGTTCTTC. Translated, it gives CASSPVGGGGNEQFF. The gene calls are TRBV9 and TRBJ2-1; TRBD1 might be the D (7 bases). The CDR3 extends over 15 amino acids. The germline gives CDR1 SGDLS, CDR2 YYNGEE. Trimming left V 4 bases short and J 7 bases short, with 18 bases between.

V and J are TRBV19 and TRBJ2-3; TRBD1 matches at 9 bases. Per germline, CDR1 LNHDA and CDR2 SQIVND (reference sequence). The CDR3 runs 15 residues. V lost 5 bases, J lost 5 bases, and 8 bases stayed unmatched. In DNA, the CDR3 is TGTGCCAGTAGTGAGACAGGGGGTTCGGGAGATACGCAGTATTTT. It is translated as CASSETGGSGDTQYF.

The rearrangement joins TRBV3-1 (or the pseudogene TRBV3-2) to TRBJ1-5; 8 bases map to TRBD1. This CDR3 is 16 amino acids long. Germline values: CDR1 LGHDT, CDR2 YNNKEL (reference sequence). Trimming removed 1 base from V and 2 bases from J; junction bases left unmatched: 4. For the CDR3, the DNA is TGTGCCAGCAGCCAAGCCGGGACAGGCGGCAATCAGCCCCAGCATTTT. It codes for CASSQAGTGGNQPQHF.

The rearrangement joins TRBV5-1 to TRBJ1-3; 10 bases align to TRBD1. The ends lost 2 bases at V and 0 bases at J; junction bases unmatched: 11. Looked up from germline, CDR1 is SGHRS and CDR2 is YFSETQ. The CDR3 length is 19 residues. This CDR3 is CASSLSGTGAGDSGNTIYF. For the CDR3, the DNA is TGCGCCAGCAGCTTATCCGGGACAGGGGCCGGGGACTCTGGAAACACCATATATTTT.

The chain has TRBV19 and TRBJ1-4, with a possible D match to TRBD1 (6 bases). The V end was cut by 6 bases, the J end by 0 bases, with 11 bases between. Germline V gives CDR1 LNHDA, CDR2 SQIVND (reference sequence). The CDR3 loop spans 15 amino acids. The CDR3 spells CASSRDIPTNEKLFF. The DNA for the CDR3 is TGTGCCAGTAGCCGGGACATTCCAACTAATGAAAAACTGTTTTTT.

The chain recombines TRBV11-2 with TRBJ2-2; tentative D call: TRBD2 (6 bases). Trimming stripped 1 base from V and 4 bases from J, with 16 bases between. The germline gives CDR1 SGHAT, CDR2 FQNNGV. The CDR3 totals 17 residues. This chain's CDR3 is CASSLAGGDTVTGELFF. Here the CDR3 DNA reads TGTGCCAGCAGCTTAGCAGGAGGGGATACCGTCACCGGGGAGCTGTTTTTT. The entire variable domain, with the rest obtained from reference TRBV11-2 and TRBJ2-2, is as follows: EAGVAQSPRYKIIEKRQSVAFWCNPISGHATLYWYQQILGQGPKLLIQFQNNGVVDDSQLPKDRFSAERLKGVDSTLKIQPAKLEDSAVYLCASSLAGGDTVTGELFFGEGSRLTVL.

This chain connects TRBV4-1 to TRBJ1-4; the D gene is possibly TRBD1 (6 bases). The V end lost 4 bases, the J end lost 6 bases, and 12 bases lay between the germline ends. The CDR3 is 14 residues long. CDR1 and CDR2 (germline): MGHRA, YSYEKL. CDR3 sequence reads: CASSLGQLDEKLFF. CDR3 DNA sequence: TGCGCCAGCAGCCTTGGACAGTTAGATGAAAAACTGTTTTTT.